This TCR beta chain was recorded in a study of T-cell reconstitution after alpha-beta-depleted transplantation in children. Using unique molecular identifiers, the investigators prepared the TCRbeta library. TCRdb reprocessed the PCR reads with MiXCR, giving one entry per CDR3 protein. This table has 200,000 to 300,000 distinct CDR3 sequences, about 12% appearing once. This clonotype came up many times. Germline V lookup: CDR1 MNHNY, CDR2 SVGAGI (reference sequence). This CDR3 region has 12 residues. V shed 8 bases and J shed 4 bases, with 11 bases lying between them. The TCR was taken from a human donor who donated a stem cell graft to a child with acute lymphoblastic leukemia. The sample was PBMCs from the stem cell graft donor, taken from the stem cell graft. V is TRBV6-6 and J is TRBJ1-2; perhaps TRBD1 as D (6 bases). DNA for the CDR3: TGTGCCAGCGCGGGACAAACCTATGGCTACACCTTC. It encodes CASAGQTYGYTF.